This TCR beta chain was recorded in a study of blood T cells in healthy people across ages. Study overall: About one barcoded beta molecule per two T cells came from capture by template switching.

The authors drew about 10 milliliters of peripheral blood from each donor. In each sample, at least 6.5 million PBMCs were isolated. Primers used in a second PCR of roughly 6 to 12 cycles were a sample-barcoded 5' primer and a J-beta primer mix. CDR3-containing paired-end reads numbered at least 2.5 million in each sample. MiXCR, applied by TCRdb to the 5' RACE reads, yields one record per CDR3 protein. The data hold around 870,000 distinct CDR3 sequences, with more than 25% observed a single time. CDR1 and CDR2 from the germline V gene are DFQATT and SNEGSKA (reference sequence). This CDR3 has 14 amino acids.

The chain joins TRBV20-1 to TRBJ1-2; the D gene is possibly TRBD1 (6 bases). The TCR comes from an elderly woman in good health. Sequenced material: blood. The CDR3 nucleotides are TGCAATGCATATATCCAGGGGAATCCCTATGGCTACACCTTC. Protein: CNAYIQGNPYGYTF.